This TCR beta chain was sequenced for a study of T cells in Graves' hyperthyroidism and ophthalmopathy. For this clonotype: Its matching antigen is unknown.

The authors took PBMCs from 10 ml fresh peripheral blood. General study points: Blood also showed most of the thyroid clonotypes that were expanded above 0.001.

Germline V CDR1 and CDR2: SGDLS, YYNGEE. This CDR3 is 14 amino acids long. Trimming stripped 3 bases from V and 0 bases from J, with 10 bases between. Researchers amplified the TCR beta CDR3 regions from RNA transcripts. The HTBI primer set served for first-round RT-PCR of the TCR CDR3. TCRdb itself ran the multiplex PCR reads through MiXCR, one entry per CDR3 protein. The sample lists about 360,000 distinct CDR3 sequences, 15% to 19% occurring once. The sequencing input was blood. The TCR was taken from a woman aged 18 to 35 with Graves' hyperthyroidism that later progressed to Graves' ophthalmopathy. The J gene is TRBJ2-7, the V gene TRBV9; D is unresolved. CDR3 sequence reads: CASSEKSYSYEQYF. The CDR3 coding sequence is TGTGCCAGCAGCGAAAAGAGCTACTCCTACGAGCAGTACTTC.